This T cell receptor (beta chain) was recovered during a study of immune evolution from preneoplasia to lung adenocarcinoma. Whole-study findings and limits: Normal lung had highest clonality; later lesions appeared denser, more diverse. Top clone frequencies peaked in normal lung, apparently declining through invasive adenocarcinoma.

About this clone: The target antigen is unknown.

The CDR3 extends over 19 amino acids. Trimming left V 1 base short and J 2 bases short, with 23 bases between. Profiling relied on immunoSEQ multiplex PCR, and the TCRdb table lists in-frame clones only, not all of them. The data show more than 13,000 clones, with 80% seen just once and 4.9% held by the top ten. Macro-dissection enriched premalignant or tumor cells before nucleic acid extraction. The sequenced material came from FFPE minimally invasive lung adenocarcinoma tissue. The TCR comes from a person between 70 and 80 years old with lung adenocarcinoma. The chain joins TRBV23-1 to TRBJ2-5; D remains unclear. TRBV23-1 counts as an open reading frame of uncertain function. CDR3 sequence: CASSQYRVSPARHQETQYF. The CDR3 bases are TGCGCCAGCAGTCAATATAGGGTCAGCCCCGCACGCCATCAAGAGACCCAGTACTTC.